The clone carrying this TCR beta chain was counted at least ten times. The sample originates from a study of T cells after yellow fever vaccination. Via MiXCR, TCRdb re-called the 5' RACE reads, giving one row per CDR3 protein. The sample consists of some 240,000 distinct CDR3 sequences, roughly 3% of them appearing once. From germline, CDR1 is SGHRS and CDR2 YFSETQ. This CDR3 spans 14 amino acids. Trimming removed 1 base from V and 0 bases from J, with 4 bases in between. Here the sequenced sample was CD4+ T cells sorted from PBMCs, taken 10 days after the yellow fever booster vaccination. The chain employs TRBV5-1 and TRBJ1-4; no clear D gene. This receptor was taken from a man aged 18 to 29 who received the YFV17D yellow fever vaccine. CDR3 DNA sequence: TGCGCCAGCAGCTTGAGGTCAACTAATGAAAAACTGTTTTTT. Its translation is CASSLRSTNEKLFF.